Following are 22 T cell receptor beta chains from one sample sequenced in a study of cytomegalovirus exposure and HLA in healthy donors. PCR involved 60 Vbeta and 13 Jbeta primers. TCRdb's copy holds only in-frame clones and misses some; the assay was immunoSEQ multiplex PCR. Its listing shows around 140,000 clones. Sequencing used PBMCs. The receptor source for this set is a woman in her 40s in good health and CMV-seropositive.

The CDR3 sequence is CASSPGLSTSYEQYF. The CDR3 region has the DNA TGTGCCAGCAGCCCAGGGTTAAGTACGAGCTACGAGCAGTACTTC. The chain uses TRBV7-8 and TRBJ2-5, with a possible D match to TRBD1 (5 bases). Judging by the DNA end, TRBJ2-7 fits better; the J call may be wrong. Germline values: CDR1 SGHVS, CDR2 FQNEAQ. The CDR3 is 15 amino acids.

The rearrangement joins TRBV5-4 to TRBJ2-1; no clear D. CDR1 SGHNT and CDR2 YYREEE come from the germline V gene (reference sequence). Between the trimmed V and J ends, which lost 2 bases and 1 base, there was a span of 7 bases. CDR3 size: 14 residues. The CDR3 reads CASSFGLSYNEQFF. The CDR3 coding sequence is TGTGCCAGCAGCTTTGGGCTGTCCTACAATGAGCAGTTCTTC. The complete variable domain, with remaining parts taken from reference TRBV5-4 and TRBJ2-1, reads ETGVTQSPTHLIKTRGQQVTLRCSSQSGHNTVSWYQQALGQGPQFIFQYYREEENGRGNFPPRFSGLQFPNYSSELNVNALELDDSALYLCASSFGLSYNEQFFGPGTRLTVL.

This chain uses TRBV9 with TRBJ1-1, with no clear D. The germline V gene encodes CDR1 SGDLS and CDR2 YYNGEE. The CDR3 runs to 13 residues. Trimming took 5 bases from V and 5 from J, leaving 13 bases between them. The CDR3 sequence is CASSGGVGTEAFF. CDR3 DNA sequence: TGTGCCAGCAGTGGAGGCGTAGGTACTGAAGCTTTCTTT.

The chain carries TRBV6-5 and TRBJ2-7, with D possibly being TRBD1 (6 bases). V lost 5 bases and J lost 5, with 13 bases in between. Germline V CDR1 and CDR2: MNHEY, SVGAGI. The CDR3 totals 13 residues. Written as DNA, the CDR3 is TGTGCCAGCAGTCGCGGCAGGGGAGACGAGCAGTACTTC. Its translation is CASSRGRGDEQYF.

This rearrangement joins TRBV5-1 to TRBJ2-7, with TRBD2 identical over 10 bases. The CDR3 sequence is 18 residues long. Germline V CDR1 and CDR2: SGHRS, YFSETQ. V shed 4 bases and J 9 bases; nucleotides not matched to a gene: 22. The CDR3 region has the DNA TGCGCCAGCAGCCAAACCTCCGGGACTAGCGCGCCCGGCGGTAGGCAGTACTTC. Protein product: CASSQTSGTSAPGGRQYF. Variable domain in full (rest from reference TRBV5-1 and TRBJ2-7): KAGVTQTPRYLIKTRGQQVTLSCSPISGHRSVSWYQQTPGQGLQFLFEYFSETQRNKGNFPGRFSGRQFSNSRSEMNVSTLELGDSALYLCASSQTSGTSAPGGRQYFGPGTRLTVT.

The chain carries TRBV19 and TRBJ2-5; D might be TRBD1 (6 bases). CDR1 is LNHDA, CDR2 SQIVND, per germline (reference sequence). The V and J ends lost 5 bases and 1 base respectively, with 11 bases between them. The CDR3 covers 14 residues. The CDR3 DNA is TGTGCCAGTAGTGAAACAGGGACCCAAGAGACCCAGTACTTC. This gives the protein CASSETGTQETQYF.

Remarks on this clone: No conserved phenylalanine or tryptophan ends this CDR3, so it is likely a read error. The chain uses TRBV9 and TRBJ1-2, with D possibly TRBD1 on 6 matching bases. Trimming removed 3 bases at V and 2 bases at J, with 11 bases between. Per germline, CDR1 SGDLS and CDR2 YYNGEE. The CDR3 runs 14 residues. CDR3 loop: CASSAHRENYGYTL. CDR3 sequence (DNA): TGTGCCAGCAGCGCACACAGGGAGAACTATGGCTACACCCTC.

The chain is built from TRBV28 and TRBJ2-5; tentatively, D is TRBD1 (5 bases). Near its end, the DNA agrees better with TRBJ2-7, so the J call may be wrong. Looked up from germline, CDR1 is MDHEN and CDR2 is SYDVKM. This CDR3 has 14 residues. The CDR3 DNA sequence: TGTGCCAGCAGTTTAGTCAGGGACTCCTACGAGCAGTACTTC. Encoded protein: CASSLVRDSYEQYF.

The rearrangement links TRBV5-1 to TRBJ1-1; a possible D gene is TRBD1 (5 bases). The CDR3 length is 15 residues. CDR1 is SGHRS and CDR2 is YFSETQ in the germline V gene. V lost 1 base and J 1 base, leaving 11 bases between the germline ends. CDR3 nucleotide sequence: TGCGCCAGCAGCTTGAAAGGGCAGGGGAACACTGAAGCTTTCTTT. Amino acids: CASSLKGQGNTEAFF.

The rearrangement joins TRBV7-2 to TRBJ1-2; D possibly corresponds to TRBD1 (5 bases). CDR1 is SGHTA, CDR2 FQGNSA, per germline. Trimming stripped 3 bases from V and 2 bases from J, with 7 bases between. This CDR3 contains 13 residues. CDR3 residues: CASSLEGNYGYTF. For the CDR3, the DNA is TGTGCCAGCAGCTTGGAGGGGAACTATGGCTACACCTTC.

The chain recombines TRBV19 with TRBJ2-1, with 12 nucleotides matching TRBD2. The V gene end was trimmed by 3 bases and the J gene end by 10 bases; junction bases not matched to a gene: 4. Germline V gene sequence: CDR1 LNHDA, CDR2 SQIVND (reference sequence). This CDR3 has 14 residues. The DNA for the CDR3 is TGTGCCAGTAGTATGCTAGCGGGAGGGGTGGAGCAGTTCTTC. It is translated as CASSMLAGGVEQFF.

V and J are TRBV29-1 and TRBJ2-5; D is unclear. This CDR3 has 14 residues. Germline CDR1 is SQVTM and CDR2 is ANQGSEA. The germline V and J ends were trimmed by 4 bases and 0 bases, with 12 bases remaining between them. The CDR3 loop reads CSVGAGPDQETQYF. The CDR3 region has the DNA TGCAGCGTTGGAGCTGGGCCCGACCAAGAGACCCAGTACTTC.

The chain recombines TRBV5-6 with TRBJ2-3; 8 nucleotides line up with TRBD1. CDR3 length equals 15 residues. Germline CDR1 and CDR2: SGHDT and YYEEEE. The V segment lost 4 bases and the J segment 3 bases; nucleotides outside the gene matches: 7. DNA for the CDR3: TGTGCCAGCAGCCCCGGGACAGGAGCTACAGATACGCAGTATTTT. This gives the protein CASSPGTGATDTQYF.

The rearrangement uses TRBV19 and TRBJ2-2, with TRBD1 matching 8 bases. The trim removed 0 bases at V and 6 bases at J, leaving 0 bases unmatched. Germline CDR1 reads LNHDA; CDR2 reads SQIVND (reference sequence). The CDR3 loop spans 14 amino acids. The CDR3 spells CASSIETGAGELFF. CDR3 DNA: TGTGCCAGTAGTATAGAGACAGGGGCCGGGGAGCTGTTTTTT.

V is TRBV29-1 and J is TRBJ1-3, with D possibly being TRBD1 (6 bases). CDR1 is SQVTM, CDR2 ANQGSEA, per germline. The CDR3 covers 13 residues. Trimming cost V 7 bases and J 4 bases, with 14 bases left between them. The CDR3 spells CSAARDTGNTIYF. CDR3 DNA: TGCAGCGCCGCGAGGGACACAGGAAACACCATATATTTT.

The rearrangement uses TRBV6-5 and TRBJ2-1; 11 bases are a match to TRBD1. Per the germline V gene, CDR1 is MNHEY and CDR2 is SVGAGI. The CDR3 has 15 residues. The ends lost 7 bases at V and 9 bases at J; junction bases unmatched: 11. CDR3 sequence: CASTIIGTGGGEQFF. CDR3 DNA sequence: TGTGCCAGCACTATAATCGGGACAGGGGGAGGTGAGCAGTTCTTC.

The chain combines TRBV9 with TRBJ1-1; D is undetermined. The germline gives CDR1 SGDLS, CDR2 YYNGEE. V was trimmed by 4 bases and J by 3 bases, leaving 10 bases between them. The CDR3 contains 13 residues. CDR3 region: CASSFSMDTEAFF. CDR3 coding DNA: TGTGCCAGCAGCTTCAGTATGGACACTGAAGCTTTCTTT.

The chain's CDR3 is CAISDGTGRYEQYF. The CDR3 bases are TGTGCCATCAGTGATGGGACAGGCCGCTACGAGCAGTACTTC. The chain uses TRBV10-3 and TRBJ2-7; 8 nucleotides match TRBD1. CDR3 length: 14 amino acids. Germline V gene lookup returns CDR1 ENHRY and CDR2 SYGVKD. With 3 bases clipped from V and 3 bases from J, the junction kept 4 bases outside the gene matches.

V usage is TRBV29-1 and J usage is TRBJ2-5, with 8 bases aligning to TRBD2. Germline lookup yields CDR1 SQVTM and CDR2 ANQGSEA. J was trimmed by 5 bases and V by 7 bases; bases with no gene match: 9. This CDR3 is built from 13 residues. CDR3 residues: CSGGAGEGETQYF. The CDR3 DNA sequence: TGCAGCGGCGGAGCGGGAGAGGGGGAGACCCAGTACTTC. The full variable domain, in which reference TRBV29-1 and TRBJ2-5 provide the parts outside the CDR3, is SAVISQKPSRDICQRGTSLTIQCQVDSQVTMMFWYRQQPGQSLTLIATANQGSEATYESGFVIDKFPISRPNLTFSTLTVSNMSPEDSSIYLCSGGAGEGETQYFGPGTRLLVL.

The chain employs TRBV7-2 and TRBJ2-3; a possible D gene is TRBD2 (7 bases). Per the germline V gene, CDR1 is SGHTA and CDR2 is FQGNSA. V lost 2 bases and J 2 bases, leaving 11 bases between the germline ends. This CDR3 is built from 15 residues. Here the CDR3 DNA reads TGTGCCAGCAGCTTAATGGGGGGGCTCACAGATACGCAGTATTTT. Translation: CASSLMGGLTDTQYF.

The rearrangement links TRBV7-9 to TRBJ1-2, with D unclear. This CDR3 is built from 12 residues. V was trimmed by 2 bases and J by 8 bases, leaving 9 bases between them. Per the germline V gene, CDR1 is SEHNR and CDR2 is FQNEAQ (reference sequence). The CDR3: CASSLIWEGYTF. Written as DNA, the CDR3 is TGTGCCAGCAGCTTAATCTGGGAGGGCTACACCTTC.

The chain combines TRBV27 with TRBJ1-6, with 8 bases identical to TRBD1. Germline CDR1 MNHEY, CDR2 SMNVEV (reference sequence). The junction had 8 bases not matched to a gene; V was cut back by 2 bases and J by 11 bases. There are 15 residues in the CDR3. The DNA for the CDR3 is TGTGCCAGCAGTTTACTAGGACAGGGTAGTGCACCCCTCCACTTT. Protein product: CASSLLGQGSAPLHF.